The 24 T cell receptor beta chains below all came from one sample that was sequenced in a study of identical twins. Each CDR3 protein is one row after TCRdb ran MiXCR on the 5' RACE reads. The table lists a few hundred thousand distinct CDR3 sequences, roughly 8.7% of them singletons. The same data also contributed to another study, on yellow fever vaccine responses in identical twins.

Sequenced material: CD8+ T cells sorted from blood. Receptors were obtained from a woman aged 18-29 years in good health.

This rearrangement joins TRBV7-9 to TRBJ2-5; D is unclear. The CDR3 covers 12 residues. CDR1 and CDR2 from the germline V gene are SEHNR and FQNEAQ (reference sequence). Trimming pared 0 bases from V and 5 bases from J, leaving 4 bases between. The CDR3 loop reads CASSLAWETQYF. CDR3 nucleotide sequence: TGTGCCAGCAGCTTAGCGTGGGAGACCCAGTACTTC. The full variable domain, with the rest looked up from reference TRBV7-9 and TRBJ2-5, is DTGVSQNPRHKITKRGQNVTFRCDPISEHNRLYWYRQTLGQGPEFLTYFQNEAQLEKSRLLSDRFSAERPKGSFSTLEIQRTEQGDSAMYLCASSLAWETQYFGPGTRLLVL.

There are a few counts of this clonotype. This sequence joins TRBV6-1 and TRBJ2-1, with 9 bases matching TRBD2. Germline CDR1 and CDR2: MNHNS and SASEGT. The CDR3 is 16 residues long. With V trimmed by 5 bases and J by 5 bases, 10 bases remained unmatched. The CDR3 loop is CASSPSREGLNNEQFF. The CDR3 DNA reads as TGTGCCAGCAGTCCTTCGCGGGAGGGCCTAAACAATGAGCAGTTCTTC.

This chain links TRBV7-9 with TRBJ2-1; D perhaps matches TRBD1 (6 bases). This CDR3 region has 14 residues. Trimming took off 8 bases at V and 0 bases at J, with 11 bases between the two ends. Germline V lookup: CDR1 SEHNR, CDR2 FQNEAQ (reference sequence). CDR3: CASGLTGSYNEQFF. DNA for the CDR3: TGTGCCAGCGGCCTGACAGGCTCCTACAATGAGCAGTTCTTC.

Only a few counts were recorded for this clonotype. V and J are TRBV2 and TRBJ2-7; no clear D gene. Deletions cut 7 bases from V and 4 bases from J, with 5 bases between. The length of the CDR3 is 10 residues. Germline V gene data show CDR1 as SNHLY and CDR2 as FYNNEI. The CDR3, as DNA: TGTGCCAGCATGACGTACGAGCAGTACTTC. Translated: CASMTYEQYF.

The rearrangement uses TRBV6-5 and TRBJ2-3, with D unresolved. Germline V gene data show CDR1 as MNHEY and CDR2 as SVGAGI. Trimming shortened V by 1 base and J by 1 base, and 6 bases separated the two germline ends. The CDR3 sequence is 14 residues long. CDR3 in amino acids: CASSYYSGTDTQYF. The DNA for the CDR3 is TGTGCCAGCAGTTACTACTCGGGCACAGATACGCAGTATTTT.

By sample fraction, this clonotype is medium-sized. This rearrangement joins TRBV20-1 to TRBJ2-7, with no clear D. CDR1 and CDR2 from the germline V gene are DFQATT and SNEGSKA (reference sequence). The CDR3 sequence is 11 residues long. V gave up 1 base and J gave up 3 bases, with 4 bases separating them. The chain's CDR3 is CSARVDYEQYF. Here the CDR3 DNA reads TGCAGTGCTAGAGTAGACTACGAGCAGTACTTC.

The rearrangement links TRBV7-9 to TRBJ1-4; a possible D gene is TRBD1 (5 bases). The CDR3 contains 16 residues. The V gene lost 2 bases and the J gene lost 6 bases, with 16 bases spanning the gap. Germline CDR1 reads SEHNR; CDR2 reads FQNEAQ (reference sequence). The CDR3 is CASSLPPGQTDEKLFF. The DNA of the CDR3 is TGTGCCAGCAGCTTACCTCCAGGACAAACCGATGAAAAACTGTTTTTT.

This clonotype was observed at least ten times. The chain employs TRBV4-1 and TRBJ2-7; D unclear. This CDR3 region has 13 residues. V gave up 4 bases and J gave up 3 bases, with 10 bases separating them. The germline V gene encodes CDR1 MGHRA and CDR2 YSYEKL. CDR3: CASSPRSDYEQYF. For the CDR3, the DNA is TGCGCCAGCAGCCCTAGGAGCGACTACGAGCAGTACTTC.

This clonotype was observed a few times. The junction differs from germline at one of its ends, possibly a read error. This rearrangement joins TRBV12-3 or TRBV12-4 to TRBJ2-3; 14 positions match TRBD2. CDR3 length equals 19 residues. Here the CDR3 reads CARSFEPGLAGDSTDTQYF. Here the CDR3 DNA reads TGTGCCCGCAGTTTCGAGCCGGGACTAGCGGGAGACAGCACAGATACGCAGTATTTT.

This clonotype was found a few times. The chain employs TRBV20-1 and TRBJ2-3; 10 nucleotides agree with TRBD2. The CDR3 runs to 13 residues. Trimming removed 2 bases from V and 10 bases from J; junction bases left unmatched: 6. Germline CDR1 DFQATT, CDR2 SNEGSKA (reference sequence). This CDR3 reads CSARPAGGPSQYF. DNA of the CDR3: TGCAGTGCTAGACCAGCGGGAGGGCCGTCGCAGTATTTT.

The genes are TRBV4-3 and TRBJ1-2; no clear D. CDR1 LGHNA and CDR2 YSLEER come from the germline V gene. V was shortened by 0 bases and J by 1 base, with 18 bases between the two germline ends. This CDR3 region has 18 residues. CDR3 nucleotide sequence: TGCGCCAGCAGCCAAGATGCTTCGGAAGGGCCCATTAACTATGGCTACACCTTC. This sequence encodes CASSQDASEGPINYGYTF.

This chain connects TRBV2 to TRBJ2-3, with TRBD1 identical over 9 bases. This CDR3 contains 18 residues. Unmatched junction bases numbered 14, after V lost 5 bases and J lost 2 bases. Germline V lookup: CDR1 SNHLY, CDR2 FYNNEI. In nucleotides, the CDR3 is TGTGCCAGCAGTTTTCAACAGGGGGCCATTCTACCCACAGATACGCAGTATTTT. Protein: CASSFQQGAILPTDTQYF.

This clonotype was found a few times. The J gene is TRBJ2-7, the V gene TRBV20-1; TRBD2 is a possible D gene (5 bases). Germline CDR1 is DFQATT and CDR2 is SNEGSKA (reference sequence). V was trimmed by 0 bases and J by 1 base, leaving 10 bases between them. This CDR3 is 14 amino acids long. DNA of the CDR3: TGCAGTGCTAGAGATACGGGATTATCCTACGAGCAGTACTTC. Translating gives CSARDTGLSYEQYF.

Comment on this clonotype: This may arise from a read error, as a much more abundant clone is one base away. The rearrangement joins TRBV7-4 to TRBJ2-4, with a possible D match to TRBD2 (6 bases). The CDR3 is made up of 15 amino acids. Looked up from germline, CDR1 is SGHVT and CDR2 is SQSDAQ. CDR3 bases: TGTCCCAGCAGCTTAGCGGACGGATCCAAAAACATTCAGTACTTC. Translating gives CPSSLADGSKNIQYF.

In DNA, the CDR3 is TGTGCCACCAGCAGCCGGGACAGGGACCTCCCGCGAGCTTTCTTT. It translates to CATSSRDRDLPRAFF. The gene calls are TRBV15 and TRBJ1-1; 9 positions match TRBD1. Trimming at V came to 3 bases and at J to 10 bases, leaving 12 bases not matched to a gene. Germline values: CDR1 LNHNV, CDR2 YYDKDF (reference sequence). The CDR3 runs 15 residues.

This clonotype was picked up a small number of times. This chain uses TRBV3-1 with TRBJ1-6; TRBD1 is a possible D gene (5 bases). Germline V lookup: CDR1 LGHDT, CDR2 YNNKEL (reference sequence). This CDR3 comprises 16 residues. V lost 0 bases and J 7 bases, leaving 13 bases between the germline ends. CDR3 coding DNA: TGTGCCAGCAGCCAAGAGGTTGACAGCTTAAATTCACCCCTCCACTTT. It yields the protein CASSQEVDSLNSPLHF.

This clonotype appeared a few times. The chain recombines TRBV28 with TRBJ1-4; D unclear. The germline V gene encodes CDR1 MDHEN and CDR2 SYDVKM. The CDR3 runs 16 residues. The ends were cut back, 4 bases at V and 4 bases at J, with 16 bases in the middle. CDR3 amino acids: CASSSTSIEGNEKLFF. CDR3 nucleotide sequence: TGTGCCAGCAGTTCGACCTCGATCGAGGGTAATGAAAAACTGTTTTTT.

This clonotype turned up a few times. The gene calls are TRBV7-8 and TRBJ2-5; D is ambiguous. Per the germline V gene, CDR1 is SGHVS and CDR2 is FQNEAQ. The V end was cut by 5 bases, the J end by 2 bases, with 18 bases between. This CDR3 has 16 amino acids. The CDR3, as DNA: TGTGCCAGCAGCCCCCCCCGAATGGTTCCGCAAGAGACCCAGTACTTC. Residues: CASSPPRMVPQETQYF.

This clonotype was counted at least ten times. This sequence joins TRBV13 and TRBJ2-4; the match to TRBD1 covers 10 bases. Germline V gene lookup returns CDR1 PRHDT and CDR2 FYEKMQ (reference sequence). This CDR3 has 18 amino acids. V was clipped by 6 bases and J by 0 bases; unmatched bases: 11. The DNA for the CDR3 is TGTGCCAGCAGAATAGGGACAGGGGCCACCCTAGCCAAAAACATTCAGTACTTC. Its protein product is CASRIGTGATLAKNIQYF.

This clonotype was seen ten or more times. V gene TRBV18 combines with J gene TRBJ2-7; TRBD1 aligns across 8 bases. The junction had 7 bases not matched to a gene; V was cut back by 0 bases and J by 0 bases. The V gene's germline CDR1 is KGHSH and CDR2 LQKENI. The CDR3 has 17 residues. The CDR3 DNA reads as TGTGCCAGCTCACCACCTCCCGGACAGGGCCGCTCCTACGAGCAGTACTTC. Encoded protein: CASSPPPGQGRSYEQYF.

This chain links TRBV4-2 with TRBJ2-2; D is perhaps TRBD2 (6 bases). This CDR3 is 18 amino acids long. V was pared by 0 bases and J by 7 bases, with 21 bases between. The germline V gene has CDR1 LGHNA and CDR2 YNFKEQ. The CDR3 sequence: CASSQDPGTPMGVGELFF. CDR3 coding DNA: TGTGCCAGCAGCCAAGATCCTGGGACTCCGATGGGGGTCGGGGAGCTGTTTTTT.

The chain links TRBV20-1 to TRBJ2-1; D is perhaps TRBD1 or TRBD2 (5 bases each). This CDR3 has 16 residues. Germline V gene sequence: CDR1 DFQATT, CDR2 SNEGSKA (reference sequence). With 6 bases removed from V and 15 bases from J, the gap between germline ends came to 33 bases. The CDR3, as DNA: TGCAGTGCCCGAGAGTTCACTACTTTGGGACCCCTGGAGTTGTTCTTC. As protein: CSAREFTTLGPLELFF.

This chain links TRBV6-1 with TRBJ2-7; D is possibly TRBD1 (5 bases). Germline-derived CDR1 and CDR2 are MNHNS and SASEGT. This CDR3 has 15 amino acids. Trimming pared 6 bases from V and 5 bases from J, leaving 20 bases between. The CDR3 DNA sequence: TGTGCCAGCAGGCCTGACAGATTAGCTCGTAACGAGCAGTACTTC. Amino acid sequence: CASRPDRLARNEQYF.

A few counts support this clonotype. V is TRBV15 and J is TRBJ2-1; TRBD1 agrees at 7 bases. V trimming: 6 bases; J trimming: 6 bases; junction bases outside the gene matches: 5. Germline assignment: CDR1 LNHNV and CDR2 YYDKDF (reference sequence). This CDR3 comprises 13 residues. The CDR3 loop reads CATRADRVNEQFF. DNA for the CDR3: TGTGCCACCAGGGCAGACAGGGTCAATGAGCAGTTCTTC.